This TCR beta chain derives from a study of T cell responses to AZD1222 COVID-19 vaccine. Points from the study as a whole: Epitopes outside B.1.351 and B.1.1.7 mutated regions reportedly drew nearly half of spike TCRs. Among those given AZD1222, only six or seven were seropositive at baseline.

Concerning this clone itself: Its antigen remains unknown.

TCRdb's table, derived via immunoSEQ multiplex PCR, lists solely in-frame clones and lacks some. The profile shows about 260,000 clones, 80% to 95% of them singletons. The CDR3 spans 16 residues. V lost 1 base, J lost 0 bases, and 13 bases lay in between. Germline assignment: CDR1 MDHEN and CDR2 SYDVKM. The sequencing here drew on peripheral blood, taken on day 0 of AZD1222 vaccination. The source is an adult in good health. The genes are TRBV28 and TRBJ2-7; D perhaps matches TRBD1 (5 bases). CDR3 in DNA: TGTGCCAGCAGTTTATCTGGTAGACAGAGCTCCTACGAGCAGTACTTC. This sequence encodes CASSLSGRQSSYEQYF.